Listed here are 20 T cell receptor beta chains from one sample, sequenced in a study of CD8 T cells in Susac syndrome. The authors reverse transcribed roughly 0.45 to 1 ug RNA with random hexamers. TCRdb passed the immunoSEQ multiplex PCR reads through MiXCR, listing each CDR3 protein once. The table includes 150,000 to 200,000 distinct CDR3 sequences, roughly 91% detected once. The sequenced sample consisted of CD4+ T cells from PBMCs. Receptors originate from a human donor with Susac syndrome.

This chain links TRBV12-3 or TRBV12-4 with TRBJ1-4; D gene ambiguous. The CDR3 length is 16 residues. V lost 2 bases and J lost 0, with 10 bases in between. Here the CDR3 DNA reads TGTGCCAGCAGTTTATACCCCCAGACAACTAATGAAAAACTGTTTTTT. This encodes CASSLYPQTTNEKLFF.

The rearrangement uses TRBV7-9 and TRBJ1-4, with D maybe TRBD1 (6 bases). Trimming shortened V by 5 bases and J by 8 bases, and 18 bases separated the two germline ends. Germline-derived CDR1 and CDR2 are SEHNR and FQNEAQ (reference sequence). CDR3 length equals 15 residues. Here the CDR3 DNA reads TGTGCCAGCAGCCCCCTATACAGGGTTGAGGAAAAACTGTTTTTT. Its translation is CASSPLYRVEEKLFF.

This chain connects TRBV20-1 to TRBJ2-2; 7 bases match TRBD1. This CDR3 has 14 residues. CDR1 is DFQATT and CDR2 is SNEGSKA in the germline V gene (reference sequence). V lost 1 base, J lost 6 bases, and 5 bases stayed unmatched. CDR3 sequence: CSARGRQGPGELFF. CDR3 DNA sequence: TGCAGTGCTAGAGGTCGACAGGGCCCCGGGGAGCTGTTTTTT.

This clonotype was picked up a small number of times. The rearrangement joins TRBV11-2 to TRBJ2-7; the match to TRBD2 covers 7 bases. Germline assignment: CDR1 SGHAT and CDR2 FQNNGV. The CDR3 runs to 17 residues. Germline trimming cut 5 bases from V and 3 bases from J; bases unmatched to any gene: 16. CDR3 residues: CASSHLSGLAAIYEQYF. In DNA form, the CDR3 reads TGTGCCAGCAGCCATCTCTCCGGGCTAGCGGCAATCTACGAGCAGTACTTC.

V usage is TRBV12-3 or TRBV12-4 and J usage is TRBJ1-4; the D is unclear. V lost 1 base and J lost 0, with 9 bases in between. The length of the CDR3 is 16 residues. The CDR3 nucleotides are TGTGCCAGCAGTTTAGAAGCTGCTGCAACTAATGAAAAACTGTTTTTT. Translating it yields CASSLEAAATNEKLFF.

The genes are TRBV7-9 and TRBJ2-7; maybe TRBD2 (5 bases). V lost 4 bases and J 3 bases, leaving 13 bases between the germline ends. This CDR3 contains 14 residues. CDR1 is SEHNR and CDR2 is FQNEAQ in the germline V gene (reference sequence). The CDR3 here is CASSSGSGYYEQYF. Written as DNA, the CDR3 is TGTGCCAGCAGCTCGGGGAGCGGATACTACGAGCAGTACTTC. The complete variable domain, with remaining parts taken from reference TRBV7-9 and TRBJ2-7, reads DTGVSQNPRHKITKRGQNVTFRCDPISEHNRLYWYRQTLGQGPEFLTYFQNEAQLEKSRLLSDRFSAERPKGSFSTLEIQRTEQGDSAMYLCASSSGSGYYEQYFGPGTRLTVT.

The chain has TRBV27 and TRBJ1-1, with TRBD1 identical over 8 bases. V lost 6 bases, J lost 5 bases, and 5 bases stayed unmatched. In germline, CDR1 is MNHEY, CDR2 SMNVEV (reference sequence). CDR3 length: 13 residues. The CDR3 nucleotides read TGTGCCAGCAGGACCACAGGGGGTACTGAAGCTTTCTTT. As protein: CASRTTGGTEAFF.

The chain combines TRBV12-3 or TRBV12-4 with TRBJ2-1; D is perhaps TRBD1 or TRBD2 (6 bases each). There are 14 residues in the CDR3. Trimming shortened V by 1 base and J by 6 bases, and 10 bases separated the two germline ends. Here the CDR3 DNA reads TGTGCCAGCAGTTTAGGGGGGGCCTCCAATGAGCAGTTCTTC. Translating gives CASSLGGASNEQFF.

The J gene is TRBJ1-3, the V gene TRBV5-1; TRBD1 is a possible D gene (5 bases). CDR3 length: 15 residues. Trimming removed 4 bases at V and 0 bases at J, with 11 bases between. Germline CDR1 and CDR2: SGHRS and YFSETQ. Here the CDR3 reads CASSQGRGSGNTIYF. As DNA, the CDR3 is TGCGCCAGCAGCCAGGGCCGGGGCTCTGGAAACACCATATATTTT.

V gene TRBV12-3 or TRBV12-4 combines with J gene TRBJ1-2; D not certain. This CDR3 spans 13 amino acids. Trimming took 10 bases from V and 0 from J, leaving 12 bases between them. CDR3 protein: CATNSGANYGYTF. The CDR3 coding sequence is TGTGCCACCAACAGCGGCGCTAACTATGGCTACACCTTC.

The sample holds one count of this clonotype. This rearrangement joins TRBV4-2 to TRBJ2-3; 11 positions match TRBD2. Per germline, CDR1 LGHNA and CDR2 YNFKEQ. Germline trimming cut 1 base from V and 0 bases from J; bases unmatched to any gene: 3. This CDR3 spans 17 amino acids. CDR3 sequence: CASSQGTSGLSTDTQYF. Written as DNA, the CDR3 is TGTGCCAGCAGCCAAGGGACTAGCGGGTTAAGCACAGATACGCAGTATTTT.

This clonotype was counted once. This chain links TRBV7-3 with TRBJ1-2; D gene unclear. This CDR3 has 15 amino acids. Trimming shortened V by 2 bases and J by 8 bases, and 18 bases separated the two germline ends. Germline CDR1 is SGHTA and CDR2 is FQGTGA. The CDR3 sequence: CASSLDLLGRAGYTF. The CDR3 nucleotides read TGTGCCAGCAGCTTAGATCTTCTGGGTCGTGCAGGCTACACCTTC.

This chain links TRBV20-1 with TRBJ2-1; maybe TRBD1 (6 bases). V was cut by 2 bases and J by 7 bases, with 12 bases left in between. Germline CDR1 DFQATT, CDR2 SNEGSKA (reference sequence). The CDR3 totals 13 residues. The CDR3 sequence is CSARSPQGNEQFF. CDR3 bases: TGCAGTGCTAGATCCCCACAGGGAAATGAGCAGTTCTTC.

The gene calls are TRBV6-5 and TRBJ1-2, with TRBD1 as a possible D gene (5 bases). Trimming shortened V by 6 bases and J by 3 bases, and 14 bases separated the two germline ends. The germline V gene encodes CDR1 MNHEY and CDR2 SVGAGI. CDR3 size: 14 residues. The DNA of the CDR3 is TGTGCCAGCAGCTACCGGGACCGCGACTATGGCTACACCTTC. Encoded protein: CASSYRDRDYGYTF.

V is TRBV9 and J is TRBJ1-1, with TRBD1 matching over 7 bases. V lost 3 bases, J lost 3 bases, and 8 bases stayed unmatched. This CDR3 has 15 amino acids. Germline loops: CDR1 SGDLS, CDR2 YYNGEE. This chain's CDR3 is CASSAQPGQYTEAFF. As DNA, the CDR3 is TGTGCCAGCAGCGCCCAACCGGGACAGTACACTGAAGCTTTCTTT.

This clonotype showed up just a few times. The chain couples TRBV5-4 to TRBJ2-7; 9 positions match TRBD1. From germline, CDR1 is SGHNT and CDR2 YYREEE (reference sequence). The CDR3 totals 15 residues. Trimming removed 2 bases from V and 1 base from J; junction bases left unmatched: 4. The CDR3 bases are TGTGCCAGCAGCTTACAGGGGGCTAAATCCTACGAGCAGTACTTC. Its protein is CASSLQGAKSYEQYF.

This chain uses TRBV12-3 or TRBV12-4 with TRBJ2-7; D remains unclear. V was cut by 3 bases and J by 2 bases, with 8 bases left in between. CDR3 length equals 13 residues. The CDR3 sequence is CASSFMITYEQYF. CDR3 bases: TGTGCCAGCAGTTTCATGATAACCTACGAGCAGTACTTC.

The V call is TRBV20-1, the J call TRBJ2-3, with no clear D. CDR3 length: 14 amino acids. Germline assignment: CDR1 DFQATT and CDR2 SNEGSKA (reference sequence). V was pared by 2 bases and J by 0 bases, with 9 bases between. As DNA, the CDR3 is TGCAGTGCTAGATCCTTGTGGAGCACAGATACGCAGTATTTT. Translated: CSARSLWSTDTQYF.

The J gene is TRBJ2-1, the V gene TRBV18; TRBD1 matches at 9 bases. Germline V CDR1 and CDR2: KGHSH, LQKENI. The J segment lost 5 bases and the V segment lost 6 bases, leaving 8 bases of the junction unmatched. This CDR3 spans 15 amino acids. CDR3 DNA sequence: TGTGCCAGCTCCCCCAGACAGGGGGGGGACAATGAGCAGTTCTTC. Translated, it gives CASSPRQGGDNEQFF.

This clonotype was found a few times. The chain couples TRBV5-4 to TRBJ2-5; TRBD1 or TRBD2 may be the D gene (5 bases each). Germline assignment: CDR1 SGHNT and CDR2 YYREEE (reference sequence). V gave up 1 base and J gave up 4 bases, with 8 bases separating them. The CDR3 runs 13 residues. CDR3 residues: CASSLRGVETQYF. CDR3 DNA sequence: TGTGCCAGCAGCTTGAGAGGGGTAGAGACCCAGTACTTC.